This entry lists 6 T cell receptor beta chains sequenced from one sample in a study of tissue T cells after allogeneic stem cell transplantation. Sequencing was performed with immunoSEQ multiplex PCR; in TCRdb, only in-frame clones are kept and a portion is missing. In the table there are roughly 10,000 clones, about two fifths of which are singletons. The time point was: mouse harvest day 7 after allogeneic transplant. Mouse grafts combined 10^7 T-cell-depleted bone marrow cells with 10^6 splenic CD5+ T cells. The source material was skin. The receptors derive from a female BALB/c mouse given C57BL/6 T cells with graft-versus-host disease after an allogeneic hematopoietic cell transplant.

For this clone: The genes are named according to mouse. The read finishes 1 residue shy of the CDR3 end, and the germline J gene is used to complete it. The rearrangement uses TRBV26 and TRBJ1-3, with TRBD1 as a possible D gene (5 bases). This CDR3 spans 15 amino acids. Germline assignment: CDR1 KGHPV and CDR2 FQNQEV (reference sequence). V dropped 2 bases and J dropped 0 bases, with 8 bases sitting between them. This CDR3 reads CASSLGGGSGNTLYF. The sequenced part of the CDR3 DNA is TGTGCCAGCAGTCTGGGGGGGGGTTCTGGAAATACGCTCTAT.

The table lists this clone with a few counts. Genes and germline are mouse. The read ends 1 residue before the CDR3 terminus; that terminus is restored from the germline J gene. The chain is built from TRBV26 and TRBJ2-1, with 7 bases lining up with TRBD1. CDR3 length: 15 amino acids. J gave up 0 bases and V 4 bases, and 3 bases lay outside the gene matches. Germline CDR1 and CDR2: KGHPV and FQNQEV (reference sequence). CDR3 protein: CASSRQGYNYAEQFF. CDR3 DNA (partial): TGTGCCAGCAGTCGACAGGGATATAACTATGCTGAGCAGTTC.

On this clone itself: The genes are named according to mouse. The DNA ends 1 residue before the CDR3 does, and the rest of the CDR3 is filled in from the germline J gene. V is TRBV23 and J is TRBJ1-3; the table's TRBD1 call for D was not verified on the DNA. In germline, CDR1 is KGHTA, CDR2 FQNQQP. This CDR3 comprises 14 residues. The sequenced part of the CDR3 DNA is TGCTCCAGCAGTCTCACAGGGGCTGGAAATACGCTCTAT. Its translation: CSSSLTGAGNTLY. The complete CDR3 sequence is CSSSLTGAGNTLYF.

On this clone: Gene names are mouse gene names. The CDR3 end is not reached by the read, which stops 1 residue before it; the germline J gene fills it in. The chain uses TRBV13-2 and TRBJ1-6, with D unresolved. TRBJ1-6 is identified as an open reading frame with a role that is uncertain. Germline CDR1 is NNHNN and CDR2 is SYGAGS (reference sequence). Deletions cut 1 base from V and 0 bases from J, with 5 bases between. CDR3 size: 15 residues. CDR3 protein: CASGDRVSYNSPLYF. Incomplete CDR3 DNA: TGTGCCAGCGGTGATCGGGTTTCCTATAATTCGCCCCTCTAC.

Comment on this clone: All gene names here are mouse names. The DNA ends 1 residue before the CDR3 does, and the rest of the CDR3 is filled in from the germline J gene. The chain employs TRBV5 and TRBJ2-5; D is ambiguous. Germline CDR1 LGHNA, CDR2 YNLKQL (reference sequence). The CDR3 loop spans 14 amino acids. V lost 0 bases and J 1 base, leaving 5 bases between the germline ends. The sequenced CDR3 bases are TGTGCCAGCAGCCAAGAAGGGCACCAAGACACCCAGTAC. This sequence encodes CASSQEGHQDTQY. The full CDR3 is CASSQEGHQDTQYF.

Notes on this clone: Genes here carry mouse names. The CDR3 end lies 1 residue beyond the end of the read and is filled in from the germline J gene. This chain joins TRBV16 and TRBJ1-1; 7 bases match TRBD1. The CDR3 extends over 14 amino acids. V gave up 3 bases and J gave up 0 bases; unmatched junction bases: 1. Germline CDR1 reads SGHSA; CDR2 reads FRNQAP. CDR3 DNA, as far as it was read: TGTGCAAGCAGCTTTGGGACAGCAAACACAGAAGTCTTC. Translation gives CASSFGTANTEVF. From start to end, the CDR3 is CASSFGTANTEVFF.